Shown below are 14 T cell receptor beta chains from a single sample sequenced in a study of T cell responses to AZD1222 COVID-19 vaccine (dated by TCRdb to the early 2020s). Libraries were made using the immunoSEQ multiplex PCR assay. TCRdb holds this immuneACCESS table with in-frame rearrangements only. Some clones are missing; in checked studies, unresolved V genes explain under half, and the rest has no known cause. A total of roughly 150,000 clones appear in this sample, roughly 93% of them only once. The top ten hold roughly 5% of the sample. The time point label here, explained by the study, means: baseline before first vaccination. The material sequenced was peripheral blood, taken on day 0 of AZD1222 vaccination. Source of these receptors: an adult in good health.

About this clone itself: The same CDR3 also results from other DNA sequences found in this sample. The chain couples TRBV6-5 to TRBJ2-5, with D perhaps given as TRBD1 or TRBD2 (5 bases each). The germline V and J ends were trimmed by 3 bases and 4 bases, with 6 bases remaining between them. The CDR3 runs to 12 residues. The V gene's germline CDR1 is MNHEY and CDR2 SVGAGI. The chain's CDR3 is CASSYGGETQYF. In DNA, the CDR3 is TGTGCCAGCAGTTATGGGGGAGAGACCCAGTACTTC.

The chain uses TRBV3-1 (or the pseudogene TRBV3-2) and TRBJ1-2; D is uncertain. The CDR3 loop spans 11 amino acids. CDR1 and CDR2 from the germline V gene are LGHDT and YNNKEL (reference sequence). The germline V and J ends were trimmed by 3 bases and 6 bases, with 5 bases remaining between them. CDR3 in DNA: TGTGCCAGCAGCCACGTGGATGGCTACACCTTC. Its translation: CASSHVDGYTF.

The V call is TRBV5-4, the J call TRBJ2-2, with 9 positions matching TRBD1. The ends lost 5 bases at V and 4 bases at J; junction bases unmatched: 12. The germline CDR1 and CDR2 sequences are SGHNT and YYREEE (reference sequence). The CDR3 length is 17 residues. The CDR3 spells CASSRFTGGESTGELFF. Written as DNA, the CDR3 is TGTGCCAGCAGTCGCTTCACAGGGGGCGAAAGCACCGGGGAGCTGTTTTTT. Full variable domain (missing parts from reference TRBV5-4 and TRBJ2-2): ETGVTQSPTHLIKTRGQQVTLRCSSQSGHNTVSWYQQALGQGPQFIFQYYREEENGRGNFPPRFSGLQFPNYSSELNVNALELDDSALYLCASSRFTGGESTGELFFGEGSRLTVL.

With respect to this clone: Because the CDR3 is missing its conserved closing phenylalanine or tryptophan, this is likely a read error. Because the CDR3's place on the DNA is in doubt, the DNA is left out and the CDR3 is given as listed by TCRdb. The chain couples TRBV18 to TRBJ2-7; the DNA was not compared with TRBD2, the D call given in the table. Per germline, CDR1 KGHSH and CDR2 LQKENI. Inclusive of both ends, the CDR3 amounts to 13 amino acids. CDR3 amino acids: CASSRASGSLSSI.

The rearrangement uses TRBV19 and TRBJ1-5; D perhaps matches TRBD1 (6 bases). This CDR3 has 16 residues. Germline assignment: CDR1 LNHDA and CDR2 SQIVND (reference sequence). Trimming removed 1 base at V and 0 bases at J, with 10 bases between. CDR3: CASSIGQAYSNQPQHF. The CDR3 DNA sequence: TGTGCCAGTAGTATAGGACAGGCCTATAGCAATCAGCCCCAGCATTTT.

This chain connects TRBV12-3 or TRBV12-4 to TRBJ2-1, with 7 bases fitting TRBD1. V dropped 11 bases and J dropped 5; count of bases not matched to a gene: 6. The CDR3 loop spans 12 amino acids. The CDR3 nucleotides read TGTGCCGCCGGGACAGAAAACAATGAGCAGTTCTTC. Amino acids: CAAGTENNEQFF.

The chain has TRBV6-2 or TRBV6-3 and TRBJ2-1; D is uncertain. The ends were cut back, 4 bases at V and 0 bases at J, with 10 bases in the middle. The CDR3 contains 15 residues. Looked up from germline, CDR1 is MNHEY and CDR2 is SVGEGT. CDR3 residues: CASSFRPSSYNEQFF. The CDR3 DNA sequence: TGTGCCAGCAGTTTCCGGCCGAGCTCCTACAATGAGCAGTTCTTC.

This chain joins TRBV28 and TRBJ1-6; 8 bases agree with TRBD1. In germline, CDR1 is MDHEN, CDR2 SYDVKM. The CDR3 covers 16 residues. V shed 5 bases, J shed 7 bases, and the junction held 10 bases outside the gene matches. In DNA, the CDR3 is TGTGCCAGCAGTCTTCCTCTACGACAGGGGAATTCACCCCTCCACTTT. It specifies CASSLPLRQGNSPLHF.

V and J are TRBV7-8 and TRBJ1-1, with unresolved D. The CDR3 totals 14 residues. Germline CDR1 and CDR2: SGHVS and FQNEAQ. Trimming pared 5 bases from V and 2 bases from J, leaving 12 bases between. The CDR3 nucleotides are TGTGCCAGCAGCCTCCTCCGGTCTAACACTGAAGCTTTCTTT. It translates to CASSLLRSNTEAFF.

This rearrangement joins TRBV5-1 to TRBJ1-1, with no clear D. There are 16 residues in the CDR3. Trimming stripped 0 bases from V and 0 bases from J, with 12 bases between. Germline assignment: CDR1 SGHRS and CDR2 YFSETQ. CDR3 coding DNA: TGCGCCAGCAGCTTGGAGGTGGGCCGGATGAACACTGAAGCTTTCTTT. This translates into CASSLEVGRMNTEAFF.

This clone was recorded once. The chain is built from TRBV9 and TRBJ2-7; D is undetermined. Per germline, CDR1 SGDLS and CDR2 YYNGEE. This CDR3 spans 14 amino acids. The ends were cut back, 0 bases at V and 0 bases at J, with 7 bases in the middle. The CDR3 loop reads CASSVEGLSYEQYF. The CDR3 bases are TGTGCCAGCAGCGTAGAAGGGCTCTCCTACGAGCAGTACTTC.

The CDR3 is CASRRGELGNTEAFF. The CDR3 coding sequence is TGTGCCAGCAGACGTGGAGAGTTAGGGAACACTGAAGCTTTCTTT. V usage is TRBV5-4 and J usage is TRBJ1-1; D gene ambiguous. The CDR3 contains 15 residues. CDR1 is SGHNT, CDR2 YYREEE, per germline (reference sequence). V gave up 5 bases and J gave up 1 base, with 15 bases separating them.

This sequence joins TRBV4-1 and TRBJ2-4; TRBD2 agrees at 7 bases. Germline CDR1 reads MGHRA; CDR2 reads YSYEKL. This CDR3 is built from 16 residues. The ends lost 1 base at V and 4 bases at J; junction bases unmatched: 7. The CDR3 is CASSQAKGRGKNIQYF. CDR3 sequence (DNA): TGCGCCAGCAGCCAAGCAAAGGGGAGGGGAAAAAACATTCAGTACTTC.

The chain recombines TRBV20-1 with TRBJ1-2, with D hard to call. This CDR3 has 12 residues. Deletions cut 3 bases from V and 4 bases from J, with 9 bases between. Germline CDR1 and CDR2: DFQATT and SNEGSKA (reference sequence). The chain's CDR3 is CSASQAGYGYTF. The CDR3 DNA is TGCAGTGCTAGTCAGGCAGGCTATGGCTACACCTTC.